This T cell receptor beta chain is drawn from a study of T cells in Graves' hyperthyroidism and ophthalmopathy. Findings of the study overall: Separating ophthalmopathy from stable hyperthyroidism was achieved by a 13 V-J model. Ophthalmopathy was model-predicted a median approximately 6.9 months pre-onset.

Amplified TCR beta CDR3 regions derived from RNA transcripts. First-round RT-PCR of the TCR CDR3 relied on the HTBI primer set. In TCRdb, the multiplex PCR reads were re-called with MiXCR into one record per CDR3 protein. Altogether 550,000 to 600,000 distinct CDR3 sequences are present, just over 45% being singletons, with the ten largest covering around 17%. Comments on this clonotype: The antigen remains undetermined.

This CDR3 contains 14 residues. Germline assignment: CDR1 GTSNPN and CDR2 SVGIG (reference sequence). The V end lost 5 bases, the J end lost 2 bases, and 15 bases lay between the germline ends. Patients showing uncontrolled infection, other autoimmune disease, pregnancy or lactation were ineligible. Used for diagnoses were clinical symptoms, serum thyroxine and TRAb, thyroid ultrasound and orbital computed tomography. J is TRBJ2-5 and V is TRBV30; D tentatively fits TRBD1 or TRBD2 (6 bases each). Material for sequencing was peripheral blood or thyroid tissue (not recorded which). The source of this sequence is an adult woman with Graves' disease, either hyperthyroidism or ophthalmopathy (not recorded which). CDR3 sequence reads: CAWATRGVQETQYF. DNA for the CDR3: TGTGCCTGGGCGACAAGGGGGGTTCAAGAGACCCAGTACTTC.